This TCR beta chain was recovered during a study of shared clonotypes between healthy human individuals. Selected positively for CCR7 and CD45RO-negative, naive CD8 cells excluded terminally differentiated effector memory CD45RA+ cells. Broader study findings: When naive CD4 clonotypes were compared across a few donors, approximately 4.9% were shared.

Data came from immunoSEQ multiplex PCR; TCRdb stores just in-frame clones and leaves some out. The data contain millions of clones, under 95% of them singletons. Trimming shortened V by 2 bases and J by 0 bases, and 13 bases separated the two germline ends. Germline V gene data show CDR1 as SGDLS and CDR2 as YYNGEE. CDR3 length: 16 amino acids. In the case of this clone: Its matching antigen is unknown.

The chain links TRBV9 to TRBJ2-3; a possible D gene is TRBD2 (5 bases). The receptor comes from a man aged 18 to 35 in good health. Some clones in this sample may be carry-over from other donors' samples. What was sequenced was naive CD8+ T cells from PBMCs. The CDR3 sequence: CASSVTKERSTDTQYF. In DNA form, the CDR3 reads TGTGCCAGCAGCGTGACCAAGGAGCGGAGCACAGATACGCAGTATTTT.